The sequence of this TCR beta chain was determined in a study of blood T cell repertoires in COVID-19 (TCRdb year 2020). For the wider study: Samples covering the acute and convalescent phases of COVID-19 were provided by collaborators in the United States, Italy and Spain. The material from the prospective study consisted of cDNA or gDNA derived from T cells, B-cell-depleted T cells, or PBMCs. Deeply sampled blood TCRbeta repertoires from subjects exposed to, actively infected with, or recovered from COVID-19 were included in the dataset. The repertoires were made available in a free public database intended to serve as a resource for research on the immune response to SARS-CoV-2. Samples came from the ongoing ImmuneRACE study (first 160 participants) plus 1,254 subjects from 6 global collaborators. The sample metadata nearly always contained a de-identified subject ID, COVID-19 status, age in years and sex. HLA class I and class II types, where available, came from metadata supplied by the sample provider rather than from assay-based typing. Results the study describes overall, beyond this receptor: Clinical and demographic metadata were provided uncurated, with the amount varying by source and participant.

The CDR3 measures 15 amino acids from cysteine to phenylalanine. Here the CDR3 DNA is all that survives: 45 bases in frame from base 1. After removal of 10 bases from V and 1 base from J, the junction retains 9 bases not matched to a gene. CDR1 and CDR2, per the germline V gene, are SGHRS and YFSETQ. On this clone itself: There is no known antigen for this receptor. The sample holds no much larger clone one base away, and base qualities are not on file.

Collaborating institutions collected whole blood in K2EDTA tubes following their own protocols. For TCRbeta analysis, collaborator samples were shipped as frozen whole blood, as isolated PBMCs, or as DNA extracted from either sample type. TCRbeta CDR3 regions were amplified from genomic DNA by means of the immunoSEQ Assay, a bias-controlled multiplex PCR. The authors processed their data as follows. The number of nucleated cells in each sample was estimated by amplification of reference gene primers within the assay. Sequence reads were collapsed and filtered to measure the absolute abundance of every unique TCRbeta CDR3 rearrangement. For each sample, productive Simpson clonality was calculated by taking the square root of Simpson's diversity index across productive rearrangements. The immuneACCESS repertoire file appears here via TCRdb, limited to in-frame rearrangements. These files lack a portion of the clones; in checked studies, under half of the deficit traces to unresolved V genes, and the cause of the others is not known. V and J calls and clone size are given by that table; D and trimming were obtained from the DNA. This sample lists about 150,000 clones; roughly four fifths were detected once. 15% of the sample rests with the top ten.

The chain is made from TRBV5-1 and TRBJ2-3; TRBD2 lines up with 10 middle nucleotides. The source material was peripheral blood. This clonotype originated in a human donor with acute or convalescent COVID-19. The donor label of this sample is uncertain. The DNA sequence reads TGCGCCCCCAGGAGCGGGGGGGGACGCACAGATACGCAGTATTTT. It is translated as CAPRSGGGRTDTQYF.